This T cell receptor (beta chain) is drawn from a study of Graves' ophthalmopathy and Graves' hyperthyroidism. Study conclusions and caveats: In blood, most expanded thyroid clonotypes above 0.001 frequency were also detected.

This clonotype was recorded many times. The antigen remains unidentified. Amplification of the TCR beta CDR3 regions used RNA transcripts (as template). The authors performed first-round RT-PCR with HTBI primers and then a second-round multiplex PCR. Via MiXCR, TCRdb re-called the multiplex PCR reads, giving one row per CDR3 protein. The sample lists about 370,000 distinct CDR3 sequences, 15% to 20% seen once, with 1.6% in the top ten. Disease in donors with ophthalmopathy had moderate-to-severe activity, CAS ≥3, NOSPECS ≥4 and under 3 months' duration. The TCR sequence derives from a woman between 18 and 29 years old with Graves' ophthalmopathy. Sequencing was performed on peripheral blood.

CDR3: CASSEARYSGNTIYF. The CDR3 DNA reads TGTGCCAGCAGTGAAGCGCGGTACTCTGGAAACACCATATATTTT. This chain links TRBV6-1 with TRBJ1-3; D unresolved. Germline CDR1 MNHNS, CDR2 SASEGT. The CDR3 runs 15 residues. V lost 0 bases, J lost 0 bases, and 6 bases lay in between.